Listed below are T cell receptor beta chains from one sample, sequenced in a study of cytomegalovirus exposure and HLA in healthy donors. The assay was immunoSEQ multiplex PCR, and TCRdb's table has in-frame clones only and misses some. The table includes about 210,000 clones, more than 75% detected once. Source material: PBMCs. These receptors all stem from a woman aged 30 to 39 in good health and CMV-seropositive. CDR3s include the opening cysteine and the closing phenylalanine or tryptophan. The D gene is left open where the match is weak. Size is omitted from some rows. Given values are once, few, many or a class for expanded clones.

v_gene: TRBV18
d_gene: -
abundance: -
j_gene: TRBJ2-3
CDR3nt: TGTGCCAGCTCACCATCCGTTAGCACAGATACGCAGTATTTT
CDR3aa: CASSPSVSTDTQYF

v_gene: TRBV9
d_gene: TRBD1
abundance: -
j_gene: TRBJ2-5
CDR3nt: TGTGCCAGCAGCCCCTCCGGGACAGGGACCGAGACCCAGTACTTC
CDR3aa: CASSPSGTGTETQYF

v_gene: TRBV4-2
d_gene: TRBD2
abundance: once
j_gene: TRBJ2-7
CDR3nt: TGTGCCAGCAGCCAAGTTGGCGGGAGAGGCTACGAGCAGTACTTC
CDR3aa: CASSQVGGRGYEQYF

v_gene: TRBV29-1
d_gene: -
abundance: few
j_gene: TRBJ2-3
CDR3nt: TGCAGCGTTGAAGTTGTCAGCGCAGATACGCAGTATTTT
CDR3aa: CSVEVVSADTQYF

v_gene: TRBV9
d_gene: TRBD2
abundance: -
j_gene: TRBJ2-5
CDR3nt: TGTGCCAGCAGCACCCCCAAGACTAGCGGAGGCCCCCGGGAGACCCAGTACTTC
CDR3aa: CASSTPKTSGGPRETQYF

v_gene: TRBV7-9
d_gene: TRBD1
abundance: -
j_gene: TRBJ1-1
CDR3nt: TGTGCCAGCAGCATGACAGGGTTGAACACTGAAGCTTTCTTT
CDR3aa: CASSMTGLNTEAFF

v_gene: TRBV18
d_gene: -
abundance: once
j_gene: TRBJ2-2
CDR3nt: TGTGCCAGCTCCCCCTCGACCGGGGAGCTGTTTTTT
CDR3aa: CASSPSTGELFF

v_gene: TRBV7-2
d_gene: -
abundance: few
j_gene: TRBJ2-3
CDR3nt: TGTGCCAGCAAGTGGCCCAGCACAGATACGCAGTATTTT
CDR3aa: CASKWPSTDTQYF

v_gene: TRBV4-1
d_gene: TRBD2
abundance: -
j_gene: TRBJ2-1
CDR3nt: TGCGCCAGCAGCCAAGATCGGGGCGGGGGGCTAGCCTCCTACAATGAGCAGTTCTTC
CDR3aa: CASSQDRGGGLASYNEQFF

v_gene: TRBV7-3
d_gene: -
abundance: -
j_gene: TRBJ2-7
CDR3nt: TGTGCCAGCAGCCGCAGGGACATTTCCCCCTCCTACGAGCAGTACTTC
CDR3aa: CASSRRDISPSYEQYF

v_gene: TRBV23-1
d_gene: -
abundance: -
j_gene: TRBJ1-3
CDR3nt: TGCGCCAGCAGTCATCGTCGGTTTGTCTCCGGAAACACCATATATTTT
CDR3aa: CASSHRRFVSGNTIYF

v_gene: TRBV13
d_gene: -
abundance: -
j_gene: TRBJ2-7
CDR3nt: TGTGCCAGCAGCTTAGCTTTAACCTACGAGCAGTACTTC
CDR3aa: CASSLALTYEQYF

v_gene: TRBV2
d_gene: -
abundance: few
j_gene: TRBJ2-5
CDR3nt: TGTGCCAGCAGGTTCAGGGAAAAGGGAGAGACCCAGTACTTC
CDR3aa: CASRFREKGETQYF

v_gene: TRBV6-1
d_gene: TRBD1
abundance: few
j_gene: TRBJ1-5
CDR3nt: TGTGCCAGCAGTCCAGGGGGCGGCAATCAGCCCCAGCATTTT
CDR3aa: CASSPGGGNQPQHF

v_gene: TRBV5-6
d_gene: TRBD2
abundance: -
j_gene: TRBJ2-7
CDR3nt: TGTGCCAGCAGCTTGGTCCGACTAGCGTTTTCCTACGAGCAGTACTTC
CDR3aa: CASSLVRLAFSYEQYF

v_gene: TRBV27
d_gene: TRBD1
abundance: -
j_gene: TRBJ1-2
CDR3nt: TGTGCCAGCAGTCTCCTATCGCACCCCGGGACAGCGAACTATGGCTACACCTTC
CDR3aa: CASSLLSHPGTANYGYTF

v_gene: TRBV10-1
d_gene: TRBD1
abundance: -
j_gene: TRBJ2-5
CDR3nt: TGCGCCAGCAGTGAGAGGGGACAGGGGTTAGGGCGGCTGACCCAGTACTTC
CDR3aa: CASSERGQGLGRLTQYF

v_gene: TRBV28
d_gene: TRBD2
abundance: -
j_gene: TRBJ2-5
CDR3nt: TGTGCCAGCAGTTCCCCCGGGGGGGAGTACTTC
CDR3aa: CASSSPGGEYF

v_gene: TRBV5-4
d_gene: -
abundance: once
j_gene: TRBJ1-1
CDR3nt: TGTGCCAGCAGCTTGGAGGAGGGCTGGACTGAAGCTTTCTTT
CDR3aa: CASSLEEGWTEAFF

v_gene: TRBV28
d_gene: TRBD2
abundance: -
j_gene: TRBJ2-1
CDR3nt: TGTGCCAGCAGTGTTAGCGGGAGGCGCAATGAGCAGTTCTTC
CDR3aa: CASSVSGRRNEQFF

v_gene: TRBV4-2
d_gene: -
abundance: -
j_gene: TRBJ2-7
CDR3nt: TGTGCCAGCAGCCGGGTCGGTGGAACAAGCGAGCAGTACTTC
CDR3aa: CASSRVGGTSEQYF

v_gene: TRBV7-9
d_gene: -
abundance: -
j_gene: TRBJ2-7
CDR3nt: TGTGCCAGCAGCCCTACGGGCTCCTACGAGCAGTACTTC
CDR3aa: CASSPTGSYEQYF

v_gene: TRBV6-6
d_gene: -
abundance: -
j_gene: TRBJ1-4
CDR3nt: TGTGCCAGCAGTAGGGGGGAAAAACTGTTTTTT
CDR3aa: CASSRGEKLFF

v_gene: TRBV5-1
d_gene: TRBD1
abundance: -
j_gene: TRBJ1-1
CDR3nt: TGCGCCAGCAGCTTGCAAGGGGGCCGGAACACTGAAGCTTTCTTT
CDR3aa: CASSLQGGRNTEAFF

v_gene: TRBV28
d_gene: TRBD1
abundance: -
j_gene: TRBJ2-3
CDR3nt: TGTGCCAGCAGTTTATCTAACCTGGGACAGGGTATAAAGTATTTT
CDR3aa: CASSLSNLGQGIKYF

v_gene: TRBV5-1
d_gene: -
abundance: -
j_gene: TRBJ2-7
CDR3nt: TGCGCCAGCAGCTCGGGTATGTACTCCTACGAGCAGTACTTC
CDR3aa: CASSSGMYSYEQYF

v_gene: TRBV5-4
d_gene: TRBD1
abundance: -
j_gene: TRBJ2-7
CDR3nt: TGTGCCAGCAGCTTAGGGACAGGGGGGCCTCTCGAGCAGTACTTC
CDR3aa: CASSLGTGGPLEQYF

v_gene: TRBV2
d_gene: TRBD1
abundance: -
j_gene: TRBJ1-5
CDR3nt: TGTGCCAGCAGTGAATTACAGGGGGTTGACCCCCGTACTTATAGCAATCAGCCCCAGCATTTT
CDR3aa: CASSELQGVDPRTYSNQPQHF

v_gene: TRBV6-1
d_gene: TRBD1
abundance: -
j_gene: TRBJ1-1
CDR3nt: TGTGCCAGCAGTGAACAGGGGGTTATGAACACTGAAGCTTTCTTT
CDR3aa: CASSEQGVMNTEAFF